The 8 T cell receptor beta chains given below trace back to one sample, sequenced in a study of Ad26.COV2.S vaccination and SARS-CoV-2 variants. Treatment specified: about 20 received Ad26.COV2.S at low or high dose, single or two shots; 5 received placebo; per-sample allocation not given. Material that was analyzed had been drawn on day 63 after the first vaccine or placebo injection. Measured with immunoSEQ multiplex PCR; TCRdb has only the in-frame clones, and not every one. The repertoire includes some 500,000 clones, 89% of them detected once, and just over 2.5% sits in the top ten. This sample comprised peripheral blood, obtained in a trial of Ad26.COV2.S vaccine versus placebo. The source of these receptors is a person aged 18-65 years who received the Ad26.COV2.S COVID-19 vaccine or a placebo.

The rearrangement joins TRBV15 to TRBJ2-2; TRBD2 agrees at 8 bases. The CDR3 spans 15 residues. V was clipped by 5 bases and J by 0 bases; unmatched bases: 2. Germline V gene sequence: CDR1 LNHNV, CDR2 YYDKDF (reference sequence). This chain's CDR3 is CATSRGGSNTGELFF. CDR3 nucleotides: TGTGCCACCAGCCGGGGGGGTTCGAACACCGGGGAGCTGTTTTTT.

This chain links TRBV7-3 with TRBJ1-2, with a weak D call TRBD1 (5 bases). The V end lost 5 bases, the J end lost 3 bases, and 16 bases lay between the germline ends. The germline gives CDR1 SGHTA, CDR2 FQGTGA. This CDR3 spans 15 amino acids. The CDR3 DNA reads TGTGCCAGCAGCCCCTCCGGGACTGCCCACTATGGCTACACCTTC. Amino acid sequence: CASSPSGTAHYGYTF.

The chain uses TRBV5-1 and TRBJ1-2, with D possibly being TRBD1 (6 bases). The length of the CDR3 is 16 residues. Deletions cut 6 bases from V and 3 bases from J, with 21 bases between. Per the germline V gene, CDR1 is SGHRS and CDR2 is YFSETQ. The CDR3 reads CASTRGDNDWYYGYTF. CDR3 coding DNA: TGCGCCAGCACCCGGGGGGACAACGACTGGTACTATGGCTACACCTTC. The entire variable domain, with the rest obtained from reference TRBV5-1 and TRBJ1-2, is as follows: KAGVTQTPRYLIKTRGQQVTLSCSPISGHRSVSWYQQTPGQGLQFLFEYFSETQRNKGNFPGRFSGRQFSNSRSEMNVSTLELGDSALYLCASTRGDNDWYYGYTFGSGTRLTVV.

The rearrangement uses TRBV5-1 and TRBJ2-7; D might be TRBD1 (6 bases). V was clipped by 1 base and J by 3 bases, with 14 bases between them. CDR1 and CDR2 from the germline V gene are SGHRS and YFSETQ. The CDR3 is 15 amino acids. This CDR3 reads CASSLNPQGGYEQYF. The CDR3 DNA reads TGCGCCAGCAGCTTGAATCCGCAAGGGGGCTACGAGCAGTACTTC.

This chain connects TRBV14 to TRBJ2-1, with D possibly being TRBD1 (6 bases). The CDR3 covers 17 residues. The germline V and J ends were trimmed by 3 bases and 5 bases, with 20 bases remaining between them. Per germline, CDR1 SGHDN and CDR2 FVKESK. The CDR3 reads CASSHWEWTDRNNEQFF. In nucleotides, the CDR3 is TGTGCCAGCAGCCACTGGGAATGGACAGATCGAAACAATGAGCAGTTCTTC.

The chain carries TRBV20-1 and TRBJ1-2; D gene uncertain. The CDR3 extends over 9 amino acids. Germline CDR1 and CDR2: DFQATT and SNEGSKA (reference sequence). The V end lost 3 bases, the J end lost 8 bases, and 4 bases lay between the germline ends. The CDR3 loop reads CSASLGYTF. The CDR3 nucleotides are TGCAGTGCTAGTCTGGGCTACACCTTC.

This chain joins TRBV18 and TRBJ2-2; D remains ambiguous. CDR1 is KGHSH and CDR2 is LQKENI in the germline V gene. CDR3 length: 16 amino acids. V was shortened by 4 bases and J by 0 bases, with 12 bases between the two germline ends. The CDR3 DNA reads TGTGCCAGCTCACTGGCAGCTAGTACGAACACCGGGGAGCTGTTTTTT. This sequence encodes CASSLAASTNTGELFF.

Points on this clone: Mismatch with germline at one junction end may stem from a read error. The CDR3 nucleotides are TGTGCCACCAGTGATTCCCCTGGACACGAACACCGGGGAGCTGTTTTT. Amino acids: CATSDSPGHEHRGAVF. This chain joins TRBV24-1 and TRBJ2-2; D is possibly TRBD1 or TRBD2 (5 bases each). This CDR3 has 16 amino acids. Germline V gene data show CDR1 as KGHDR and CDR2 as SFDVKD.